Presented here are 25 T cell receptor beta chains from one specimen sequenced in a study of cytomegalovirus exposure and HLA in healthy donors. Primers for the PCR totalled 60 Vbeta and 13 Jbeta. Some clones are missing from TCRdb's copy, which holds only in-frame ones; the method was immunoSEQ multiplex PCR. In the table there are 60,000 to 80,000 clones, over 50% of which are singletons. The sequencing sample was made of PBMCs. These receptors were collected from a man younger than 40 in good health and CMV-seronegative.

V usage is TRBV6-1 and J usage is TRBJ1-2, with D perhaps TRBD1 (5 bases). CDR3 size: 13 residues. V was clipped by 8 bases and J by 6 bases, with 16 bases between them. Germline V gives CDR1 MNHNS, CDR2 SASEGT. CDR3 sequence reads: CASRRIQEDGYTF. CDR3 DNA sequence: TGTGCCAGCCGTAGAATACAGGAAGATGGCTACACCTTC.

This clone was observed a few times. This chain links TRBV29-1 with TRBJ1-1, with D maybe TRBD1 (5 bases). The V gene's germline CDR1 is SQVTM and CDR2 ANQGSEA. The V and J ends lost 4 bases and 0 bases respectively, with 12 bases between them. The CDR3 totals 14 residues. The CDR3 sequence is CSVVGQPVNTEAFF. CDR3 nucleotide sequence: TGCAGCGTTGTGGGGCAGCCCGTGAACACTGAAGCTTTCTTT.

This clone appeared a single time. The chain carries TRBV18 and TRBJ2-3, with no clear D. CDR1 and CDR2 (germline): KGHSH, LQKENI. Trimming shortened V by 3 bases and J by 4 bases, and 14 bases separated the two germline ends. CDR3 length: 15 amino acids. The CDR3 loop is CASSPNGLVPDTQYF. CDR3 DNA: TGTGCCAGCTCACCGAACGGGTTGGTCCCAGATACGCAGTATTTT.

V is TRBV5-4 and J is TRBJ2-1; 10 positions match TRBD2. From germline, CDR1 is SGHNT and CDR2 YYREEE (reference sequence). The CDR3 is 16 amino acids. V gave up 4 bases and J gave up 2 bases; unmatched junction bases: 6. For the CDR3, the DNA is TGTGCCAGCAGCCCAAAAAGCGGGGGGGCCTACAATGAGCAGTTCTTC. Protein: CASSPKSGGAYNEQFF.

CDR3 amino acids: CASSLGQDGNTIYF. The CDR3 DNA is TGCGCCAGCAGCCTAGGACAGGATGGAAACACCATATATTTT. V gene TRBV4-1 combines with J gene TRBJ1-3, with 7 bases lining up with TRBD1. Germline V lookup: CDR1 MGHRA, CDR2 YSYEKL. V dropped 4 bases and J dropped 3; count of bases not matched to a gene: 3. The CDR3 loop spans 14 amino acids.

There are a few counts of this clone. This rearrangement joins TRBV29-1 to TRBJ2-1, with D perhaps TRBD2 (5 bases). Germline V gene lookup returns CDR1 SQVTM and CDR2 ANQGSEA. This CDR3 is built from 11 residues. Trimming cost V 3 bases and J 15 bases, with 15 bases left between them. CDR3: CSVERNQLGFF. The CDR3 bases are TGCAGCGTTGAGAGGAACCAACTAGGGTTCTTC.

The V and J genes are TRBV6-1 and TRBJ2-7, with D possibly matching TRBD2 (6 bases). There are 14 residues in the CDR3. The germline V gene encodes CDR1 MNHNS and CDR2 SASEGT. V dropped 8 bases and J dropped 11 bases, with 25 bases sitting between them. Here the CDR3 reads CASSLSGSLRGEYF. The CDR3 DNA sequence: TGTGCCAGCTCCCTCAGCGGGTCACTTAGAGGGGAGTACTTC.

The chain uses TRBV6-5 and TRBJ2-5; TRBD2 agrees at 12 bases. Per the germline V gene, CDR1 is MNHEY and CDR2 is SVGAGI. V was clipped by 6 bases and J by 4 bases; unmatched bases: 6. The length of the CDR3 is 15 residues. DNA of the CDR3: TGTGCCAGCAGCCCTAGCGGGGGGGCCGCAGAGACCCAGTACTTC. Translating it yields CASSPSGGAAETQYF.

The gene calls are TRBV11-2 and TRBJ1-3, with 9 bases lining up with TRBD1. Germline V CDR1 and CDR2: SGHAT, FQNNGV. This CDR3 region has 15 residues. With 4 bases clipped from V and 2 bases from J, the junction kept 3 bases outside the gene matches. CDR3 protein: CASSWDRAPGNTIYF. For the CDR3, the DNA is TGTGCCAGCAGCTGGGACAGGGCTCCTGGAAACACCATATATTTT.

This chain links TRBV7-9 with TRBJ2-7, with 7 bases fitting TRBD1. Germline loops: CDR1 SEHNR, CDR2 FQNEAQ (reference sequence). The CDR3 consists of 12 residues. V shed 5 bases and J 5 bases; nucleotides not matched to a gene: 3. Written as DNA, the CDR3 is TGTGCCAGCAGCCTGGGGACAGACGAGCAGTACTTC. Translating it yields CASSLGTDEQYF.

This clone was seen a single time. The chain is built from TRBV9 and TRBJ2-5; 7 bases match TRBD1. After removal of 2 bases from V and 5 bases from J, the junction contained 6 bases not matched to a gene. CDR3 length: 14 residues. CDR1 and CDR2 from the germline V gene are SGDLS and YYNGEE. The CDR3 nucleotides read TGTGCCAGCAGCGTCGGACAGGCGGTGGAGACCCAGTACTTC. Translation: CASSVGQAVETQYF.

A note on this clone: Mismatch with germline at one junction end may stem from a read error. J is TRBJ2-7 and V is TRBV2; the match to TRBD1 covers 7 bases. CDR1 and CDR2 (germline): SNHLY, FYNNEI. The CDR3 totals 14 residues. As DNA, the CDR3 is TGTGCCAGCAGGGAAGGACAGGTTTCCTACGAGCAGTACTTC. Its translation is CASREGQVSYEQYF.

The CDR3 sequence: CAWRDSQNQPQHF. For the CDR3, the DNA is TGTGCCTGGCGGGACAGCCAGAATCAGCCCCAGCATTTT. The chain joins TRBV30 to TRBJ1-5, with TRBD1 matching 7 bases. The length of the CDR3 is 13 residues. Germline V gives CDR1 GTSNPN, CDR2 SVGIG (reference sequence). The trim removed 5 bases at V and 4 bases at J, leaving 5 bases unmatched.

The CDR3 sequence: CASSNSYNEQFF. The DNA of the CDR3 is TGTGCCAGCAGCAATTCCTACAATGAGCAGTTCTTC. The chain links TRBV6-6 to TRBJ2-1; D gene ambiguous. The CDR3 runs to 12 residues. Deletions cut 6 bases from V and 1 base from J, with 4 bases between. The V gene's germline CDR1 is MNHNY and CDR2 SVGAGI (reference sequence).

The V and J genes are TRBV9 and TRBJ2-2, with TRBD2 identical over 7 bases. V dropped 1 base and J dropped 4; count of bases not matched to a gene: 4. The CDR3 totals 15 residues. CDR1 SGDLS and CDR2 YYNGEE come from the germline V gene. CDR3 in DNA: TGTGCCAGCAGCGTAACGTCTAGCGGCACCGGGGAGCTGTTTTTT. This codes for CASSVTSSGTGELFF.

The chain uses TRBV6-1 and TRBJ2-1, with TRBD2 matching over 11 bases. The CDR3 runs 15 residues. Germline CDR1 and CDR2: MNHNS and SASEGT. The V and J ends lost 0 bases and 6 bases, in that order; junction bases with no gene match: 1. CDR3 DNA: TGTGCCAGCAGTGAAGCGACTAGCGGGGCCAATGAGCAGTTCTTC. This codes for CASSEATSGANEQFF.

The chain carries TRBV2 and TRBJ2-5; D might be TRBD2 (6 bases). Germline V lookup: CDR1 SNHLY, CDR2 FYNNEI. V was trimmed by 2 bases and J by 6 bases, leaving 13 bases between them. The CDR3 has 14 residues. The CDR3 is CASSERASAQTQYF. CDR3 in DNA: TGTGCCAGCAGTGAAAGGGCTAGCGCACAGACCCAGTACTTC.

The V call is TRBV18, the J call TRBJ2-1, with D perhaps matching TRBD2 (5 bases). The germline V gene has CDR1 KGHSH and CDR2 LQKENI. The V and J ends lost 2 bases and 0 bases respectively, with 8 bases between them. The CDR3 loop spans 15 amino acids. CDR3 DNA: TGTGCCAGCTCACCATTGGACTTCTCCTACAATGAGCAGTTCTTC. This sequence encodes CASSPLDFSYNEQFF.

The V and J genes are TRBV30 and TRBJ1-2; 7 positions agree with TRBD1. Germline assignment: CDR1 GTSNPN and CDR2 SVGIG (reference sequence). The junction had 2 bases not matched to a gene; V was cut back by 0 bases and J by 4 bases. The CDR3 has 13 amino acids. The CDR3 DNA is TGTGCCTGGAGTGTAGGGGGCGCCTATGGCTACACCTTC. Protein: CAWSVGGAYGYTF. Full variable domain (outside the CDR3, taken from reference TRBV30 and TRBJ1-2): SQTIHQWPATLVQPVGSPLSLECTVEGTSNPNLYWYRQAAGRGLQLLFYSVGIGQISSEVPQNLSASRPQDRQFILSSKKLLLSDSGFYLCAWSVGGAYGYTFGSGTRLTVV.

This clone turned up a few times. This chain uses TRBV5-1 with TRBJ2-5, with TRBD1 identical over 9 bases. Germline V gene sequence: CDR1 SGHRS, CDR2 YFSETQ. With V trimmed by 5 bases and J by 2 bases, 1 base remained unmatched. This CDR3 is 13 amino acids long. Written as DNA, the CDR3 is TGCGCCAGCAGACAGGGGGCTCAAGAGACCCAGTACTTC. Protein product: CASRQGAQETQYF.

The V gene is TRBV10-3, the J gene TRBJ2-3; TRBD2 matches at 8 bases. V shed 0 bases, J shed 3 bases, and the junction held 8 bases outside the gene matches. Germline V gene sequence: CDR1 ENHRY, CDR2 SYGVKD. CDR3 length: 17 amino acids. The CDR3 region is CAISESTGSGVTDTQYF. CDR3 DNA: TGTGCCATCAGTGAGTCGACCGGTAGCGGGGTGACAGATACGCAGTATTTT.

This chain links TRBV6-5 with TRBJ1-5, with 8 bases aligning to TRBD1. The CDR3 runs 15 residues. Trimming cost V 6 bases and J 0 bases; bases outside gene matches: 4. Germline assignment: CDR1 MNHEY and CDR2 SVGAGI. The DNA of the CDR3 is TGTGCCAGCAGAAAACAGGGGGGTAGCAATCAGCCCCAGCATTTT. This gives the protein CASRKQGGSNQPQHF.

The chain couples TRBV13 to TRBJ2-7; 7 bases agree with TRBD1. V lost 4 bases, J lost 0 bases, and 6 bases stayed unmatched. The length of the CDR3 is 15 residues. The V gene's germline CDR1 is PRHDT and CDR2 FYEKMQ (reference sequence). The CDR3 region has the DNA TGTGCCAGCAGCTCAGAGGACAGGAGCTCCTACGAGCAGTACTTC. Its translation is CASSSEDRSSYEQYF. Filled out from reference TRBV13 and TRBJ2-7, the complete variable domain reads AAGVIQSPRHLIKEKRETATLKCYPIPRHDTVYWYQQGPGQDPQFLISFYEKMQSDKGSIPDRFSAQQFSDYHSELNMSSLELGDSALYFCASSSEDRSSYEQYFGPGTRLTVT.

The chain links TRBV7-8 to TRBJ2-2; 8 nucleotides match TRBD2. The germline V gene encodes CDR1 SGHVS and CDR2 FQNEAQ. V shed 1 base and J 3 bases; nucleotides not matched to a gene: 4. The CDR3 totals 16 residues. CDR3: CASSLDGSGDTGELFF. The CDR3 nucleotides are TGTGCCAGCAGCTTAGATGGTAGCGGGGACACCGGGGAGCTGTTTTTT.

This chain uses TRBV6-5 with TRBJ1-2; tentatively, D is TRBD1 (5 bases). This CDR3 is built from 14 residues. The V gene lost 3 bases and the J gene lost 4 bases, with 12 bases spanning the gap. The germline V gene encodes CDR1 MNHEY and CDR2 SVGAGI. The CDR3 region has the DNA TGTGCCAGCAGTTATGTTGGGGCCAGCTATGGCTACACCTTC. Its protein product is CASSYVGASYGYTF.